This TCR beta chain was sequenced during a study of T cell changes during pregnancy in multiple sclerosis (dated by TCRdb to the late 2010s). Study-wide context: The study looked at changes in the T cell repertoire across pregnancy in women with multiple sclerosis.

The count of this clone is one. Its antigen is not yet known. Base quality data are lacking; no much larger clone is found one base away. Receptor libraries were prepared by the immunoSEQ multiplex PCR assay. In TCRdb, the immuneACCESS table is reduced to in-frame sequences with V and J assigned. These tables do not hold every clone; where another copy was compared, an unresolved V gene accounts for under half, and the others remain unexplained. Here the sample has about 70,000 clones; 94% occur a single time. The top ten clones comprise 0.5% to 0.65% of the sample. From the cysteine through the phenylalanine, the CDR3 covers 13 amino acids. Kept here is only the CDR3 DNA, which spans 39 bases and is read in frame from base 1. CDR1 and CDR2 are drawn from the germline V gene: SGHTA, FQGNSA. The junction shows trimming of 4 bases on V and 4 bases on J, plus 10 bases between the germline ends.

The sequence was collected from a female donor with multiple sclerosis, enrolled in a pregnancy study. The sequencing used peripheral blood, collected in the third trimester of pregnancy. In this chain, TRBV7-2 is recombined with TRBJ1-1; 6 matching bases give a weak D call of TRBD1. The nucleotide sequence is TGTGCCAGCAGCTCCACAGGGATCACTGAAGCTTTCTTT. Translated, it reads CASSSTGITEAFF.